This entry lists 18 T cell receptor beta chains sequenced from one sample in a study of T cells in Graves' hyperthyroidism and ophthalmopathy. Amplification of TCR beta CDR3 regions used RNA as the template. The HTBI primer set was used in a first-round RT-PCR of the TCR CDR3. TCRdb reprocessed the multiplex PCR reads via MiXCR and lists one record per CDR3 protein. The sample holds about 350,000 distinct CDR3 sequences, 17% seen once. The sample taken for sequencing was blood. Receptor source: a woman in her thirties with Graves' hyperthyroidism that later progressed to Graves' ophthalmopathy.

This clonotype has more than one count but fewer than ten. The chain couples TRBV10-3 to TRBJ1-5; D gene ambiguous. The CDR3 spans 15 residues. V was trimmed by 4 bases and J by 0 bases, leaving 10 bases between them. Per the germline V gene, CDR1 is ENHRY and CDR2 is SYGVKD. The CDR3 protein is CAISAFGNSNQPQHF. Here the CDR3 DNA reads TGTGCCATCAGTGCGTTCGGCAATAGCAATCAGCCCCAGCATTTT.

There are many counts of this clonotype. The V gene is TRBV12-3 or TRBV12-4, the J gene TRBJ2-1, with D hard to call. This CDR3 spans 11 amino acids. Trimming took 3 bases from V and 9 from J, leaving 6 bases between them. This CDR3 is CASSLVAEQFF. The CDR3 DNA reads TGTGCCAGCAGTTTGGTGGCTGAGCAGTTCTTC.

In this sample, this clonotype turned up many times. The V call is TRBV24-1, the J call TRBJ2-1; 7 bases map to TRBD2. The J segment lost 8 bases and the V segment lost 4 bases, leaving 10 bases of the junction unmatched. The CDR3 has 15 residues. The germline CDR1 and CDR2 sequences are KGHDR and SFDVKD. The CDR3 region has the DNA TGTGCCACCAGTGAGCCGGGACTACGAGGAGATGAGCAGTTCTTC. Translating gives CATSEPGLRGDEQFF.

This clonotype was picked up many times. The V call is TRBV27, the J call TRBJ1-6; possibly TRBD1 for D (6 bases). The V gene lost 1 base and the J gene lost 0 bases, with 16 bases spanning the gap. The CDR3 extends over 19 amino acids. Germline V gene lookup returns CDR1 MNHEY and CDR2 SMNVEV (reference sequence). The CDR3 DNA reads TGTGCCAGCAGTTTATATACGGGGGCGGCGAGCTCCTATAATTCACCCCTCCACTTT. Translated: CASSLYTGAASSYNSPLHF.

This clonotype was seen at least ten times. The chain links TRBV6-1 to TRBJ1-1, with unresolved D. V was shortened by 7 bases and J by 2 bases, with 20 bases between the two germline ends. Germline values: CDR1 MNHNS, CDR2 SASEGT. The CDR3 length is 16 residues. The CDR3 DNA sequence: TGTGCCAGCAACCGCGCTCACCAGTCTTTAAACACTGAAGCTTTCTTT. Its translation: CASNRAHQSLNTEAFF.

This clonotype was counted at least ten times. V usage is TRBV11-2 and J usage is TRBJ2-5; D is uncertain. Germline values: CDR1 SGHAT, CDR2 FQNNGV. Trimming pared 5 bases from V and 1 base from J, leaving 11 bases between. The CDR3 runs to 14 residues. As DNA, the CDR3 is TGTGCCAGCAGCATCTCAACGGCCCAAGAGACCCAGTACTTC. It yields the protein CASSISTAQETQYF. Full variable domain (missing parts from reference TRBV11-2 and TRBJ2-5): EAGVAQSPRYKIIEKRQSVAFWCNPISGHATLYWYQQILGQGPKLLIQFQNNGVVDDSQLPKDRFSAERLKGVDSTLKIQPAKLEDSAVYLCASSISTAQETQYFGPGTRLLVL.

The chain joins TRBV7-2 to TRBJ2-5, with 11 bases aligning to TRBD1. Germline assignment: CDR1 SGHTA and CDR2 FQGNSA. The CDR3 has 14 amino acids. The V segment lost 4 bases and the J segment 5 bases; nucleotides outside the gene matches: 3. The DNA for the CDR3 is TGTGCCAGCAGCTCCTGGACAGGGGGCGAGACCCAGTACTTC. Its protein product is CASSSWTGGETQYF. The variable domain in full, with the rest retrieved from reference TRBV7-2 and TRBJ2-5, is GAGVSQSPSNKVTEKGKDVELRCDPISGHTALYWYRQSLGQGLEFLIYFQGNSAPDKSGLPSDRFSAERTGGSVSTLTIQRTQQEDSAVYLCASSSWTGGETQYFGPGTRLLVL.

This clonotype was recorded many times. CDR3: CASSYFGQSNEKLFF. In DNA form, the CDR3 reads TGTGCCAGCAGTTACTTCGGGCAGAGTAATGAAAAACTGTTTTTT. V and J are TRBV6-2 or TRBV6-3 and TRBJ1-4; D gene ambiguous. V was trimmed by 1 base and J by 4 bases, leaving 10 bases between them. CDR1 and CDR2 (germline): MNHEY, SVGEGT. The CDR3 is made up of 15 amino acids.

This clonotype was found many times. The chain has TRBV24-1 and TRBJ2-2; unclear D gene. This CDR3 has 17 amino acids. Germline V gene data show CDR1 as KGHDR and CDR2 as SFDVKD. The V end lost 4 bases, the J end lost 4 bases, and 18 bases lay between the germline ends. CDR3 sequence: CATSDHDKGRGTGELFF. The CDR3 DNA follows: TGTGCCACCAGTGACCACGACAAGGGCCGAGGCACCGGGGAGCTGTTTTTT.

This clonotype was counted only a few times. This sequence joins TRBV6-2 or TRBV6-3 and TRBJ2-2, with D uncertain. Looked up from germline, CDR1 is MNHEY and CDR2 is SVGEGT. The ends were cut back, 2 bases at V and 7 bases at J, with 5 bases in the middle. CDR3 size: 12 residues. The CDR3 is CASSYGNGELFF. In nucleotides, the CDR3 is TGTGCCAGCAGTTACGGTAACGGGGAGCTGTTTTTT.

In its sample, this clonotype was seen a few times. The rearrangement links TRBV20-1 to TRBJ1-2; D is unresolved. The germline V and J ends were trimmed by 2 bases and 3 bases, with 16 bases remaining between them. Germline V gives CDR1 DFQATT, CDR2 SNEGSKA (reference sequence). The CDR3 loop spans 15 amino acids. The CDR3 here is CSARLSGAVDYGYTF. In nucleotides, the CDR3 is TGCAGTGCTAGATTGTCTGGCGCAGTAGACTATGGCTACACCTTC.

The sample holds many counts of this clonotype. V gene TRBV5-1 combines with J gene TRBJ1-5; D call uncertain. Germline assignment: CDR1 SGHRS and CDR2 YFSETQ. Trimming took 3 bases from V and 5 from J, leaving 6 bases between them. CDR3 size: 12 residues. The CDR3 sequence: CASSYTDQPQHF. CDR3 nucleotides: TGCGCCAGCAGCTACACAGATCAGCCCCAGCATTTT.

This clonotype has only a few counts. The V call is TRBV28, the J call TRBJ2-1; D is undetermined. Deletions cut 3 bases from V and 8 bases from J, with 11 bases between. The CDR3 contains 13 residues. Per germline, CDR1 MDHEN and CDR2 SYDVKM. The CDR3 sequence: CASSFPARHEQFF. The CDR3 DNA is TGTGCCAGCAGTTTCCCCGCGCGACATGAGCAGTTCTTC. The complete variable domain, with remaining parts taken from reference TRBV28 and TRBJ2-1, reads DVKVTQSSRYLVKRTGEKVFLECVQDMDHENMFWYRQDPGLGLRLIYFSYDVKMKEKGDIPEGYSVSREKKERFSLILESASTNQTSMYLCASSFPARHEQFFGPGTRLTVL.

This clonotype was picked up a small number of times. This chain joins TRBV7-2 and TRBJ1-2; D is undetermined. Germline assignment: CDR1 SGHTA and CDR2 FQGNSA. CDR3 length equals 14 residues. V was trimmed by 6 bases and J by 7 bases, leaving 18 bases between them. CDR3 in DNA: TGTGCCAGCAGGTTCCCGGGATATACGGCTGGCTACACCTTC. Translated: CASRFPGYTAGYTF.

This clonotype appeared a few times. The chain is built from TRBV6-1 and TRBJ2-5, with D unclear. The CDR3 loop spans 14 amino acids. V was pared by 5 bases and J by 1 base, with 11 bases between. Looked up from germline, CDR1 is MNHNS and CDR2 is SASEGT. As DNA, the CDR3 is TGTGCCAGCAGTTTCTTCAGTGGCCAAGAGACCCAGTACTTC. It codes for CASSFFSGQETQYF.

This clonotype was counted a few times. The V and J genes are TRBV19 and TRBJ2-3, with 11 nucleotides matching TRBD2. The CDR3 has 15 residues. Germline V gives CDR1 LNHDA, CDR2 SQIVND (reference sequence). The ends lost 3 bases at V and 2 bases at J; junction bases unmatched: 1. CDR3: CASSMTSGDTDTQYF. DNA of the CDR3: TGTGCCAGTAGTATGACTAGCGGGGACACAGATACGCAGTATTTT.

This clonotype has at least ten counts. V and J are TRBV20-1 and TRBJ2-1; D perhaps matches TRBD2 (5 bases). This CDR3 contains 14 residues. Trimming left V 0 bases short and J 9 bases short, with 15 bases between. Germline loops: CDR1 DFQATT, CDR2 SNEGSKA (reference sequence). CDR3 sequence reads: CSARDGDDGIEQFF. Here the CDR3 DNA reads TGCAGTGCTAGAGATGGTGACGACGGGATTGAGCAGTTCTTC.

This clonotype appeared many times. This chain links TRBV20-1 with TRBJ2-7; a possible D gene is TRBD1 (6 bases). Between the trimmed V and J ends, which lost 4 bases and 5 bases, there was a span of 18 bases. The CDR3 covers 14 residues. The germline V gene encodes CDR1 DFQATT and CDR2 SNEGSKA (reference sequence). CDR3 bases: TGCAGTGCTACGGACAGTCAGGGGAGCCACGAGCAGTACTTC. This translates into CSATDSQGSHEQYF.